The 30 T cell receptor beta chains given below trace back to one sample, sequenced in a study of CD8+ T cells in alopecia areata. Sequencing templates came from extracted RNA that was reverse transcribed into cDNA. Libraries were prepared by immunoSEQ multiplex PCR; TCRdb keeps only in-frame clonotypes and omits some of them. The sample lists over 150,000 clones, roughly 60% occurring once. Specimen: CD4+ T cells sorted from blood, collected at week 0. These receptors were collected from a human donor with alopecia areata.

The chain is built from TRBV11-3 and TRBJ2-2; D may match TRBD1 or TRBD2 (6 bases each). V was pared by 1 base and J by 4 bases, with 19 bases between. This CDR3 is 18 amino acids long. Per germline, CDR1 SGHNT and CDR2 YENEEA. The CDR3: CASSLASRIEGGTGELFF. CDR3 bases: TGTGCCAGCAGCTTAGCCTCGAGGATTGAGGGGGGCACCGGGGAGCTGTTTTTT.

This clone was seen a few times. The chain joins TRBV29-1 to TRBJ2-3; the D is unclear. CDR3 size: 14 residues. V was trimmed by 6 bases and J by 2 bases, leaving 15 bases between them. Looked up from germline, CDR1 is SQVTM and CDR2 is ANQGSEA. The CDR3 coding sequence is TGCAGCGTGGCCGTCGTGGCCAACACAGATACGCAGTATTTT. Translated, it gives CSVAVVANTDTQYF.

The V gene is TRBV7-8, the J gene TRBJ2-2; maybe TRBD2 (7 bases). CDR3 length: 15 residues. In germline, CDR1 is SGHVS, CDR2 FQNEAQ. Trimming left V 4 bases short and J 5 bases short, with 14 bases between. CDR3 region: CASSYPGGRTGELFF. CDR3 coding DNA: TGTGCCAGCAGCTACCCGGGGGGCCGAACCGGGGAGCTGTTTTTT.

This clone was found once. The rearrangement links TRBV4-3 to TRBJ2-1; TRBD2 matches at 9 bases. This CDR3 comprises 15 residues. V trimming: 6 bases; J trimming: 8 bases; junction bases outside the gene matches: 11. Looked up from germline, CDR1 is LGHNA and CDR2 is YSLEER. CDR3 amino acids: CASSFGGGAFDEQFF. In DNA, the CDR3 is TGCGCCAGCAGTTTTGGCGGGGGGGCGTTCGATGAGCAGTTCTTC.

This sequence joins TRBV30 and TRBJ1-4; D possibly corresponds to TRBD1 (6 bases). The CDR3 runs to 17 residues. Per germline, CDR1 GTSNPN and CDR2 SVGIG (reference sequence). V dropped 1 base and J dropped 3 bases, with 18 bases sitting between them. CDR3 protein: CAWSGDLMGGSNEKLFF. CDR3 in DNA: TGTGCCTGGAGTGGAGATCTGATGGGGGGCTCTAATGAAAAACTGTTTTTT.

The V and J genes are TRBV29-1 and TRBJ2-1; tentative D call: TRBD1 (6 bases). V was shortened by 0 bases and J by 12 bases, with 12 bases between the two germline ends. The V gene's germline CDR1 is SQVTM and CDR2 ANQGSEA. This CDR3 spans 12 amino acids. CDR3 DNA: TGCAGCGTTGAAGAGCTGGGCAGGGGGCAGTTCTTC. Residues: CSVEELGRGQFF.

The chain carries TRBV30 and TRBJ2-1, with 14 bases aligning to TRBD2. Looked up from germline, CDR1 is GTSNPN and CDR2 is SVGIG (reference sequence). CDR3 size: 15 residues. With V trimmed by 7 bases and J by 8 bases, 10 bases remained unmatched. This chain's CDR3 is CALRPGTSGGDEQFF. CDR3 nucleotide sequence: TGTGCCTTGAGACCTGGGACTAGCGGGGGCGATGAGCAGTTCTTC.

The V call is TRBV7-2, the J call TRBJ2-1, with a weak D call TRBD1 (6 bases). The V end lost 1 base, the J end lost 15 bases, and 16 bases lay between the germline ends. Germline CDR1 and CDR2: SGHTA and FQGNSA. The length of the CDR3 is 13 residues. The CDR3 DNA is TGTGCCAGCAGCTTAGGTCTGAGGGGGTGGTGGTTCTTC. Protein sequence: CASSLGLRGWWFF.

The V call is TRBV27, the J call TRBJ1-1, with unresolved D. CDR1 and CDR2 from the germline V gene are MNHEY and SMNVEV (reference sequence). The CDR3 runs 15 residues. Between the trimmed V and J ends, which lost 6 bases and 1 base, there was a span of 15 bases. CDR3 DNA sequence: TGTGCCAGCAGACGCGACGTTTGGGGGAACACTGAAGCTTTCTTT. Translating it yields CASRRDVWGNTEAFF.

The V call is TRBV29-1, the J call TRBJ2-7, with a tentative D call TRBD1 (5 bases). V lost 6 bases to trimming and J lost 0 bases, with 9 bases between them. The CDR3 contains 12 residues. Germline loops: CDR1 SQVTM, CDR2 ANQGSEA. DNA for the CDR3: TGCAGCGTCGGTGGGGCCTCCTACGAGCAGTACTTC. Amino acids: CSVGGASYEQYF.

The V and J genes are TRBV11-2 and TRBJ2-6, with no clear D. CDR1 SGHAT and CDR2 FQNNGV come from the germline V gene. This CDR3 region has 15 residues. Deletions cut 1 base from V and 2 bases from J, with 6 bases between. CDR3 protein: CASSLAPTGANVLTF. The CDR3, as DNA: TGTGCCAGCAGCTTAGCCCCTACTGGGGCCAACGTCCTGACTTTC. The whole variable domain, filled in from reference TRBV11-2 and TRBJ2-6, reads EAGVAQSPRYKIIEKRQSVAFWCNPISGHATLYWYQQILGQGPKLLIQFQNNGVVDDSQLPKDRFSAERLKGVDSTLKIQPAKLEDSAVYLCASSLAPTGANVLTFGAGSRLTVL.

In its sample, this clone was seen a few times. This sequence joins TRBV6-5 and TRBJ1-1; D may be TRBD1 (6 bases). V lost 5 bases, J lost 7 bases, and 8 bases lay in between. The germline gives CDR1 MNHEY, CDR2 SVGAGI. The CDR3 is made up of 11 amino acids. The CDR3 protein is CASSDRYEAFF. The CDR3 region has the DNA TGTGCCAGCAGTGACAGGTATGAAGCTTTCTTT.

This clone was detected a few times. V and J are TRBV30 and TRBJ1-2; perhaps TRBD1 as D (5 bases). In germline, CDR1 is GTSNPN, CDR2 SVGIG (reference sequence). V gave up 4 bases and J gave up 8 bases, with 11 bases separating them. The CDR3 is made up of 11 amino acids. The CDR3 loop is CAWNGGKGYTF. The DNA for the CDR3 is TGTGCCTGGAACGGGGGGAAGGGCTACACCTTC.

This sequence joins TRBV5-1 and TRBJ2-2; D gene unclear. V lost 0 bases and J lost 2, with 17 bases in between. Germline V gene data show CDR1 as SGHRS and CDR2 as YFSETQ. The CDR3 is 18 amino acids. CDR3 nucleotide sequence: TGCGCCAGCAGCTTGGGTTTTGCGTCCCCCTATAACACCGGGGAGCTGTTTTTT. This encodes CASSLGFASPYNTGELFF.

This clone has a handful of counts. This CDR3 is CASSEYSAYGYTF. DNA for the CDR3: TGTGCCAGCAGTGAATACTCCGCCTATGGCTACACCTTC. The J gene is TRBJ1-2, the V gene TRBV25-1; D ambiguous. The V and J ends lost 0 bases and 4 bases respectively, with 6 bases between them. From germline, CDR1 is MGHDK and CDR2 SYGVNS. This CDR3 comprises 13 residues.

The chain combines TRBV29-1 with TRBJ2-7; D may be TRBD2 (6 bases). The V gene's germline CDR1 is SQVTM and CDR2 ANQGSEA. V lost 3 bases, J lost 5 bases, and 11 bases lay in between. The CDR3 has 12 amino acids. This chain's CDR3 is CSVETPGDEQYF. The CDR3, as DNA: TGCAGCGTTGAGACCCCGGGGGACGAGCAGTACTTC.

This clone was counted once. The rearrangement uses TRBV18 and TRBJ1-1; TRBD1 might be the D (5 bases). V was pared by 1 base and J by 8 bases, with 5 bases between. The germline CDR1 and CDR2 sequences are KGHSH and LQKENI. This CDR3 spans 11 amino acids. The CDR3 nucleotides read TGTGCCAGCTCACCACGACAGGAAGCTTTCTTT. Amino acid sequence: CASSPRQEAFF. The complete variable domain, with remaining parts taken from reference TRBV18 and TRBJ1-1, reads NAGVMQNPRHLVRRRGQEARLRCSPMKGHSHVYWYRQLPEEGLKFMVYLQKENIIDESGMPKERFSAEFPKEGPSILRIQQVVRGDSAAYFCASSPRQEAFFGQGTRLTVV.

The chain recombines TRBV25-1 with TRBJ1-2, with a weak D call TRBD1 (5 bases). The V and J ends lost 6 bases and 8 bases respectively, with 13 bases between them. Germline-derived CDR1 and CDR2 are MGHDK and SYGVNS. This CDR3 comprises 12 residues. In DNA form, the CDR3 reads TGTGCCAGCAGCCCCGGGACCCCAGGCTACACCTTC. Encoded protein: CASSPGTPGYTF.

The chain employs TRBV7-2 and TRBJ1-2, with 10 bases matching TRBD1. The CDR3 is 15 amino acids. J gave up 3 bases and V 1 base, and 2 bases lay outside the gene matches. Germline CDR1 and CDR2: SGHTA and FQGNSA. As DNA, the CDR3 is TGTGCCAGCAGCTTAGTGGACAGGGGGGACTATGGCTACACCTTC. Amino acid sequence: CASSLVDRGDYGYTF. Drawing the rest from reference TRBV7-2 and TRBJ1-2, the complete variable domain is GAGVSQSPSNKVTEKGKDVELRCDPISGHTALYWYRQSLGQGLEFLIYFQGNSAPDKSGLPSDRFSAERTGGSVSTLTIQRTQQEDSAVYLCASSLVDRGDYGYTFGSGTRLTVV.

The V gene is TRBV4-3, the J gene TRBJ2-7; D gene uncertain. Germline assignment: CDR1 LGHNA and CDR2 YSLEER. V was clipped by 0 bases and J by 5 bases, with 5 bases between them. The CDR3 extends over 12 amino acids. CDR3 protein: CASSQDRDEQYF. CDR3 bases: TGCGCCAGCAGCCAAGATCGGGACGAGCAGTACTTC.

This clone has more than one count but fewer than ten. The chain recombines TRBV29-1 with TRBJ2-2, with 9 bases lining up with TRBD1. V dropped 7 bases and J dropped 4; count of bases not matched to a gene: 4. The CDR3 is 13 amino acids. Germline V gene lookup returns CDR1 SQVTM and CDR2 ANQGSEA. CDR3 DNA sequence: TGCAGCGCCGTGACAGGGGGCACCGGGGAGCTGTTTTTT. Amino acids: CSAVTGGTGELFF.

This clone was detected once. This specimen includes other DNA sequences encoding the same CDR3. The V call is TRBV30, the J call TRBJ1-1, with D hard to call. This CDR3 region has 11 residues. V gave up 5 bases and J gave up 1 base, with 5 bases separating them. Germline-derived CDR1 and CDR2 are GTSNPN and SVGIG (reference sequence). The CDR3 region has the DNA TGTGCCTGGGGCGGGAACACTGAAGCTTTCTTT. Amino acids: CAWGGNTEAFF. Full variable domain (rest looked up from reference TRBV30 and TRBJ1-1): SQTIHQWPATLVQPVGSPLSLECTVEGTSNPNLYWYRQAAGRGLQLLFYSVGIGQISSEVPQNLSASRPQDRQFILSSKKLLLSDSGFYLCAWGGNTEAFFGQGTRLTVV.

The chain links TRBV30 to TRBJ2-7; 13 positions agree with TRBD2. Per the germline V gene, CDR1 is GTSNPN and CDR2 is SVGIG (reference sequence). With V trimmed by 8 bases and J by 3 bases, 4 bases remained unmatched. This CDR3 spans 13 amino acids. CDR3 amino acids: CAGGLAGFYEQYF. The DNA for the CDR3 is TGTGCCGGGGGACTAGCGGGGTTCTACGAGCAGTACTTC.

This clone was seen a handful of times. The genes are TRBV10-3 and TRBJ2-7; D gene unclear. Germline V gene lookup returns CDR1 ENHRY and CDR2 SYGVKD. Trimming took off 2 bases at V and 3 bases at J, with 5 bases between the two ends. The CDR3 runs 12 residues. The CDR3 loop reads CAISETGYEQYF. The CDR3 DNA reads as TGTGCCATCAGTGAGACTGGCTACGAGCAGTACTTC.

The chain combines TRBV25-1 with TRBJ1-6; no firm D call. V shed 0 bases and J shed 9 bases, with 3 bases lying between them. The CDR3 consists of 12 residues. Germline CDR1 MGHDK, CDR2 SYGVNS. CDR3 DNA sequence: TGTGCCAGCAGTGAATATGTTTCACCCCTCCACTTT. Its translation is CASSEYVSPLHF.

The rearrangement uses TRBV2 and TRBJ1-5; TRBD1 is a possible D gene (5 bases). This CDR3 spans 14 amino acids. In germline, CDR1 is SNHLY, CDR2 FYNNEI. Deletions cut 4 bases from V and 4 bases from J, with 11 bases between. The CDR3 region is CASSVRTLNQPQHF. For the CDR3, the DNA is TGTGCCAGCAGTGTAAGGACACTTAATCAGCCCCAGCATTTT.

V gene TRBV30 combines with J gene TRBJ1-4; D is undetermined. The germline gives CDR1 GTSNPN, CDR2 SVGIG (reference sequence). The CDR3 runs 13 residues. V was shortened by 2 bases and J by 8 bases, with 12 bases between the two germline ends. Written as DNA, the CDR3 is TGTGCCTGGAGTAGAGGTGGAGCGGAAAAACTGTTTTTT. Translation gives CAWSRGGAEKLFF.

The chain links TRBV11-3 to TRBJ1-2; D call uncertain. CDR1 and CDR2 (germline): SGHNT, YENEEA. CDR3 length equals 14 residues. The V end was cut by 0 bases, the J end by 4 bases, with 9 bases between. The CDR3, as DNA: TGTGCCAGCAGCTTAGATCGAAGATCCTATGGCTACACCTTC. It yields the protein CASSLDRRSYGYTF. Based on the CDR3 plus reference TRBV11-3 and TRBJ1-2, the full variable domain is EAGVVQSPRYKIIEKKQPVAFWCNPISGHNTLYWYLQNLGQGPELLIRYENEEAVDDSQLPKDRFSAERLKGVDSTLKIQPAELGDSAVYLCASSLDRRSYGYTFGSGTRLTVV.

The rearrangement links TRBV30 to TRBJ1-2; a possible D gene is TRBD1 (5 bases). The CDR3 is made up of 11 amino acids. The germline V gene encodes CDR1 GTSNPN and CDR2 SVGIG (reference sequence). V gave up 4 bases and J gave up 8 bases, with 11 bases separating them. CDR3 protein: CAWTIREGYTF. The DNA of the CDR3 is TGTGCCTGGACGATCAGGGAAGGCTACACCTTC. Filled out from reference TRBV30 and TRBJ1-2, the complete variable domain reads SQTIHQWPATLVQPVGSPLSLECTVEGTSNPNLYWYRQAAGRGLQLLFYSVGIGQISSEVPQNLSASRPQDRQFILSSKKLLLSDSGFYLCAWTIREGYTFGSGTRLTVV.

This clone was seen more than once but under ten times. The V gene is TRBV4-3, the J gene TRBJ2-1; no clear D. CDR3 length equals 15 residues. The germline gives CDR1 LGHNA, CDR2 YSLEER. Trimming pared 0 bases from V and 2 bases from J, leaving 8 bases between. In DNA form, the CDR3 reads TGCGCCAGCAGCCAAGAGTGGGCGGCCTACAATGAGCAGTTCTTC. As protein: CASSQEWAAYNEQFF.